This T cell receptor beta chain was documented in a study of blood T cell repertoires in COVID-19. Overall study: Sample material is recorded as cDNA or gDNA derived from T cells, B-cell-depleted T cells, or PBMCs.

As handled by the study authors: Scientists estimated how many nucleated cells there were by amplifying reference gene primers. This table comes from immunoSEQ multiplex PCR, and its TCRdb copy is limited to in-frame clones, with some not included. V and J calls and clone size are given by that table; D and trimming were obtained from the DNA. The sample holds 75,000 to 100,000 clones, 83% seen once. The CDR3 loop spans 13 amino acids. Trimming stripped 8 bases from V and 0 bases from J, with 11 bases between. Germline V gives CDR1 MNHNY, CDR2 SVGAGI (reference sequence). The sequenced sample consisted of peripheral blood. This clonotype originated in a human donor in a cohort sampled during active COVID-19. J is TRBJ2-7 and V is TRBV6-6, with a weak D call TRBD1 (5 bases). CDR3 amino acids: CASVIDSSYEQYF. CDR3 bases: TGTGCCAGCGTTATAGACAGCTCCTACGAGCAGTACTTC.